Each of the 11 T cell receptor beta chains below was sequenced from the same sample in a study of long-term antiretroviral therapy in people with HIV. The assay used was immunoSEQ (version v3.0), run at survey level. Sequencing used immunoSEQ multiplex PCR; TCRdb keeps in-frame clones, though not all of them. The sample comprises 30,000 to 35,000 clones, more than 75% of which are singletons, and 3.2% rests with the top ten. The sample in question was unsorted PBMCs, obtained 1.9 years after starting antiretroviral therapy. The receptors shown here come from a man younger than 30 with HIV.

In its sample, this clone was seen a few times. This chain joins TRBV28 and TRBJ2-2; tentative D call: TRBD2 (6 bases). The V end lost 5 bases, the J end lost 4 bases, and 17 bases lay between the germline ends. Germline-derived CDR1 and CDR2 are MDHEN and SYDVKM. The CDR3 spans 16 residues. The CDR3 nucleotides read TGTGCCAGCAGTCCCCACGGAGGGGCGATCACCGGGGAGCTGTTTTTT. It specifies CASSPHGGAITGELFF.

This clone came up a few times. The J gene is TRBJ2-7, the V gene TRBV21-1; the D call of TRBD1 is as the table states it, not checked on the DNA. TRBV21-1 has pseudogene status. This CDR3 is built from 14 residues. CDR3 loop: CASSKDRQAYEQYV. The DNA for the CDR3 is TGTGCCAGCAGCAAAGATCGACAGGCCTACGAGCAGTACGTC.

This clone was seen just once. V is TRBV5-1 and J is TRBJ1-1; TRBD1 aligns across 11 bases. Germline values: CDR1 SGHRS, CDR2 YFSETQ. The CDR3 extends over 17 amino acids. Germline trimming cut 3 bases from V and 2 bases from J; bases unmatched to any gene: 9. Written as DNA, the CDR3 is TGCGCCAGCAGCTCATTTTTGGGACAGGGGGTTAACACTGAAGCTTTCTTT. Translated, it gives CASSSFLGQGVNTEAFF.

CDR3: CASTTGLSTDTQYF. The CDR3 DNA sequence: TGTGCCAGCACCACAGGGTTGAGCACAGATACGCAGTATTTT. This sequence joins TRBV6-1 and TRBJ2-3; D is possibly TRBD1 (6 bases). The CDR3 has 14 residues. Germline lookup yields CDR1 MNHNS and CDR2 SASEGT. The ends were cut back, 7 bases at V and 0 bases at J, with 11 bases in the middle.

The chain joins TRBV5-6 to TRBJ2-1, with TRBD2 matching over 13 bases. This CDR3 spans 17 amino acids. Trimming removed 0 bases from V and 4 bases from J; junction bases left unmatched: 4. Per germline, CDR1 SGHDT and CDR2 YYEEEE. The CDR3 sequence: CASSLEGLAGVYNEQFF. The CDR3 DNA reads TGTGCCAGCAGCTTGGAAGGACTAGCGGGGGTGTACAATGAGCAGTTCTTC. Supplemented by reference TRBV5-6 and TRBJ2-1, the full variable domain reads DAGVTQSPTHLIKTRGQQVTLRCSPKSGHDTVSWYQQALGQGPQFIFQYYEEEERQRGNFPDRFSGHQFPNYSSELNVNALLLGDSALYLCASSLEGLAGVYNEQFFGPGTRLTVL.

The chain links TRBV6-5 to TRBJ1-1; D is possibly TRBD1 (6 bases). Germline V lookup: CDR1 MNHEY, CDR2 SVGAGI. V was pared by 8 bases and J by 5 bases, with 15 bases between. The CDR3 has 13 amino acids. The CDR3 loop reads CASVTGAGTEAFF. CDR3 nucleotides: TGTGCCAGCGTTACGGGGGCAGGGACTGAAGCTTTCTTT.

The CDR3 sequence: CASSLGLPGETEAFF. The CDR3 DNA reads TGTGCCAGCAGCTTGGGTCTACCAGGGGAGACTGAAGCTTTCTTT. The chain recombines TRBV5-4 with TRBJ1-1, with D perhaps matching TRBD1 (6 bases). With 0 bases removed from V and 5 bases from J, the gap between germline ends came to 14 bases. This CDR3 spans 15 amino acids. Germline V gene lookup returns CDR1 SGHNT and CDR2 YYREEE (reference sequence).

CDR3 DNA: TGTGCCAGCAGCCCCCGGGCGCTCTCCTACGAGCAGTACGTC. Encoded protein: CASSPRALSYEQYV. The V and J genes are TRBV11-2 and TRBJ2-7, with D uncertain. The CDR3 runs 14 residues. Germline CDR1 is SGHAT and CDR2 is FQNNGV. Trimming cost V 5 bases and J 0 bases, with 11 bases left between them.

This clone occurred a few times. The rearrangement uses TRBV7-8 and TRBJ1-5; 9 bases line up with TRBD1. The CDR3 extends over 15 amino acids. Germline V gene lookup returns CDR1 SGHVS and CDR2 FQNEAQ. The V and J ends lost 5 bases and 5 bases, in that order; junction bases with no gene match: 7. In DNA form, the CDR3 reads TGTGCCAGCAGCCCCCCCGGGACAGGGTATCAGCCCCAGCATTTT. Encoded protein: CASSPPGTGYQPQHF.

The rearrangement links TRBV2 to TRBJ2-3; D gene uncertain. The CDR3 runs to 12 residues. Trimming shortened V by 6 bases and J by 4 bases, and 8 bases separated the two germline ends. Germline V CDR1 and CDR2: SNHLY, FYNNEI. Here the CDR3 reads CASSPTPDTQYF. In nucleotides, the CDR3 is TGTGCCAGCAGCCCTACACCAGATACGCAGTATTTT.

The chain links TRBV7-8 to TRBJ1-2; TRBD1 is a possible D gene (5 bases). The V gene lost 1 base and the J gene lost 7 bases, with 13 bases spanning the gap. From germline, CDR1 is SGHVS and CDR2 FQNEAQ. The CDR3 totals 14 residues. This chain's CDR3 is CASSLVRGAGGYTF. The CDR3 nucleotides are TGTGCCAGCAGCTTAGTAAGAGGGGCTGGTGGCTACACCTTC. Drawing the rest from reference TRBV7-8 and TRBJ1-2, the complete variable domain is GAGVSQSPRYKVAKRGQDVALRCDPISGHVSLFWYQQALGQGPEFLTYFQNEAQLDKSGLPSDRFFAERPEGSVSTLKIQRTQQEDSAVYLCASSLVRGAGGYTFGSGTRLTVV.